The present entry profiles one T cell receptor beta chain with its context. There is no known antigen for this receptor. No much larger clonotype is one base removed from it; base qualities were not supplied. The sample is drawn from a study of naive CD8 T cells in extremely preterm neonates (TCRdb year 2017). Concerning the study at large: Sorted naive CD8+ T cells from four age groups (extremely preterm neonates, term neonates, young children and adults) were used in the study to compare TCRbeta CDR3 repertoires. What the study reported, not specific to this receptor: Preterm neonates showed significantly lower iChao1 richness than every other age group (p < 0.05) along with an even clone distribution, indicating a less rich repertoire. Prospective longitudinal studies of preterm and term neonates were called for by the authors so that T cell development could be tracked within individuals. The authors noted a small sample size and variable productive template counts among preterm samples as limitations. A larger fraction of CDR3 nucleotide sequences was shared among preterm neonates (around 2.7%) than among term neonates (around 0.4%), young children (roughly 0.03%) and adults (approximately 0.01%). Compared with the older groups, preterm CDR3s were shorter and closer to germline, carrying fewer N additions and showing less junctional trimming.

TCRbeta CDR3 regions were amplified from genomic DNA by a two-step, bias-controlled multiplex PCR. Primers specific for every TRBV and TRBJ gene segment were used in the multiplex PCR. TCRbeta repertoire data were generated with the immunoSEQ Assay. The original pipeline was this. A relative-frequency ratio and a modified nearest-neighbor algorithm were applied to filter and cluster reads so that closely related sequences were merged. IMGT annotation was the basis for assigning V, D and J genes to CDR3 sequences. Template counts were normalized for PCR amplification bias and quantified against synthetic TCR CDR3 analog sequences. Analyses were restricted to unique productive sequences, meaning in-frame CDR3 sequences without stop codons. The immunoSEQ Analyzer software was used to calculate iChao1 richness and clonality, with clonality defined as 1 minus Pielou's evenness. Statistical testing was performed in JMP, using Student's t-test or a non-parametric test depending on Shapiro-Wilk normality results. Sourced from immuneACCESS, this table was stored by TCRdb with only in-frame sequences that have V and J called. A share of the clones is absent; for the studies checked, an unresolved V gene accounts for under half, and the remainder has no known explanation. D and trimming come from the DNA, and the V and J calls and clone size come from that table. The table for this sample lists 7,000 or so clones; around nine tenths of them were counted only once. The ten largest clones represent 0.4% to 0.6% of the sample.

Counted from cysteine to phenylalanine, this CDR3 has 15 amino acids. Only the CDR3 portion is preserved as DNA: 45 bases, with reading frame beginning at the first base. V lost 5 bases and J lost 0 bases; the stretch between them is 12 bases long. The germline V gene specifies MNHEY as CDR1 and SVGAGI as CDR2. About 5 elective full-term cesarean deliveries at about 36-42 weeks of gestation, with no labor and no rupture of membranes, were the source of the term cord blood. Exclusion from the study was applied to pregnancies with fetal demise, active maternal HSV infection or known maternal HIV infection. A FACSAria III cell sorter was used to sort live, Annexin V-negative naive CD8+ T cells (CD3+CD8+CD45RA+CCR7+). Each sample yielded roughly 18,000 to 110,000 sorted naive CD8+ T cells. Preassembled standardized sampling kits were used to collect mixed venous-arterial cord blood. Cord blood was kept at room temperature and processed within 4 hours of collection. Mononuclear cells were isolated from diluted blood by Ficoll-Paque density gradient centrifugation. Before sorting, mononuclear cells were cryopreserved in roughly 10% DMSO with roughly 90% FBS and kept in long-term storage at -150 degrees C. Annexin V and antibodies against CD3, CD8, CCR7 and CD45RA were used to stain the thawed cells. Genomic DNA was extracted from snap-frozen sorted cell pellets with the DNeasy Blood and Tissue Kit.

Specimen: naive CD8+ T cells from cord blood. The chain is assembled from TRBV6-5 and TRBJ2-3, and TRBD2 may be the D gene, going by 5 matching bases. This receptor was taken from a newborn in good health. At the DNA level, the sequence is TGTGCCAGCAGTAGGAAGGACTGGAGCACAGATACGCAGTATTTT. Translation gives CASSRKDWSTDTQYF.